This T cell receptor (beta chain) was identified during a study of T cells in Graves' hyperthyroidism and ophthalmopathy. General study results and limits: Appearing also in blood were most of the thyroid clonotypes expanded above 0.001. Ophthalmopathy was predicted by the model a median of roughly 6.6 months ahead of onset.

Absence of ophthalmopathy progression within 18 months defined stable Graves' hyperthyroidism. Clinical symptoms, serum thyroxine, TRAb, thyroid ultrasound and orbital computed tomography established diagnosis. Worth noting for this clonotype: What it binds is not known.

Amplification of TCR beta CDR3 regions used RNA as the template. The HTBI primer set was used in a first-round RT-PCR of the TCR CDR3. TCRdb reprocessed the multiplex PCR reads via MiXCR and lists one record per CDR3 protein. This sample has fewer than 800,000 distinct CDR3 sequences, with 16% found just once. The CDR3 loop spans 15 amino acids. Germline CDR1 is SGHTA and CDR2 is FQGTGA. V was pared by 4 bases and J by 2 bases, with 12 bases between. Material: blood. The genes are TRBV7-3 and TRBJ2-1; D remains unclear. The TCR comes from a man between 18 and 35 years old with Graves' hyperthyroidism. CDR3 DNA sequence: TGTGCCAGCAGCTCAGACGGGCTAGCCTACAATGAGCAGTTCTTC. As protein: CASSSDGLAYNEQFF.